One sample yielded the 27 T cell receptor beta chains listed below, sequenced in a study of T cells in Graves' hyperthyroidism and ophthalmopathy. It was RNA transcripts that yielded the amplified TCR beta CDR3 regions. With the HTBI primer set, the TCR CDR3 went through a first round of RT-PCR. TCRdb ran MiXCR on the multiplex PCR reads and lists one entry per CDR3 protein. The sample yields 200,000 to 250,000 distinct CDR3 sequences, about a sixth seen once. The sample consisted of blood. The source of these receptors is a woman aged 18-29 years with Graves' ophthalmopathy.

A word on this clonotype: Just one base apart from a much larger clone, this may be a read error. The genes are TRBV27 and TRBJ2-5; maybe TRBD1 (6 bases). The CDR3 runs to 14 residues. The V gene's germline CDR1 is MNHEY and CDR2 SMNVEV (reference sequence). The CDR3 DNA follows: TGTGCCAGCAGCCCAACAGGGTTCCAAGAGGCCCAGTACTTC. This encodes CASSPTGFQEAQYF.

The V gene is TRBV27, the J gene TRBJ1-1, with 12 bases lining up with TRBD1. Germline CDR1 reads MNHEY; CDR2 reads SMNVEV (reference sequence). The CDR3 sequence is 15 residues long. Germline trimming cut 7 bases from V and 1 base from J; bases unmatched to any gene: 4. In nucleotides, the CDR3 is TGTGCCAGCACCGGGACAGGGGGCACGAACACTGAAGCTTTCTTT. It codes for CASTGTGGTNTEAFF.

This clonotype was seen many times. The rearrangement links TRBV20-1 to TRBJ1-2; 7 bases are a match to TRBD1. This CDR3 contains 13 residues. Germline V gene sequence: CDR1 DFQATT, CDR2 SNEGSKA (reference sequence). Unmatched junction bases numbered 5, after V lost 3 bases and J lost 4 bases. The CDR3 protein is CSASATGAYGYTF. DNA for the CDR3: TGCAGTGCTAGTGCCACAGGGGCCTATGGCTACACCTTC.

About this clonotype: Being one base from a much bigger clone, this may be a read error. The CDR3 nucleotides are TGTGCCAGCACCCACGGGACAGGGCATGGCTGCACCTTC. It specifies CASTHGTGHGCTF. The J gene is TRBJ1-2, the V gene TRBV3-1; 9 nucleotides line up with TRBD1. Germline CDR1 reads LGHDT; CDR2 reads YNNKEL (reference sequence). This CDR3 comprises 13 residues. The whole variable domain, filled in from reference TRBV3-1 and TRBJ1-2, reads DTAVSQTPKYLVTQMGNDKSIKCEQNLGHDTMYWYKQDSKKFLKIMFSYNNKELIINETVPNRFSPKSPDKAHLNLHINSLELGDSAVYFCASTHGTGHGCTFGSGTRLTVV.

This clonotype was detected ten times or more. The rearrangement uses TRBV2 and TRBJ1-1; maybe TRBD1 (5 bases). Germline V lookup: CDR1 SNHLY, CDR2 FYNNEI. The CDR3 covers 12 residues. The CDR3 region has the DNA TGTGCAATCGGGGGATCGGACACTGAAGCTTTCTTT. It encodes CAIGGSDTEAFF.

This clonotype was recorded at least ten times. This chain connects TRBV12-3 or TRBV12-4 to TRBJ2-2, with D unresolved. Trimming shortened V by 6 bases and J by 1 base, and 12 bases separated the two germline ends. The CDR3 loop spans 15 amino acids. The CDR3 loop is CASSLDVRNTGELFF. The CDR3 coding sequence is TGTGCCAGCAGCCTGGACGTAAGGAACACCGGGGAGCTGTTTTTT.

This clonotype came up a few times. V and J are TRBV6-2 or TRBV6-3 and TRBJ2-3; 7 bases agree with TRBD2. Trimming at V came to 1 base and at J to 2 bases, leaving 3 bases not matched to a gene. This CDR3 spans 15 amino acids. Germline V gene lookup returns CDR1 MNHEY and CDR2 SVGEGT. CDR3 residues: CASSYWGGVTDTQYF. CDR3 nucleotides: TGTGCCAGCAGTTACTGGGGGGGGGTCACAGATACGCAGTATTTT.

This clonotype was seen at least ten times. The chain joins TRBV11-2 to TRBJ2-5; D not certain. Trimming cost V 2 bases and J 0 bases, with 10 bases left between them. The germline gives CDR1 SGHAT, CDR2 FQNNGV. The CDR3 spans 15 residues. This chain's CDR3 is CASSLSPRYQETQYF. The CDR3 bases are TGTGCCAGCAGCTTATCTCCCCGGTACCAAGAGACCCAGTACTTC.

This clonotype showed up many times. The chain is built from TRBV7-9 and TRBJ2-1; TRBD2 is a possible D gene (5 bases). This CDR3 region has 13 residues. The V and J ends lost 2 bases and 3 bases respectively, with 5 bases between them. CDR1 SEHNR and CDR2 FQNEAQ come from the germline V gene (reference sequence). CDR3 in amino acids: CASSLRDYNEQFF. The CDR3 region has the DNA TGTGCCAGCAGCTTACGGGACTACAATGAGCAGTTCTTC.

The genes are TRBV6-1 and TRBJ1-2; TRBD1 matches 8 bases. This CDR3 spans 12 amino acids. J gave up 7 bases and V 10 bases, and 8 bases lay outside the gene matches. Germline CDR1 MNHNS, CDR2 SASEGT. CDR3 sequence: CATKTGETGYTF. The CDR3, as DNA: TGTGCCACCAAGACAGGGGAGACTGGCTACACCTTC.

This clonotype occurred many times. The chain employs TRBV18 and TRBJ2-1, with 7 bases aligning to TRBD2. The CDR3 is made up of 19 amino acids. V trimming: 0 bases; J trimming: 2 bases; junction bases outside the gene matches: 13. Germline CDR1 is KGHSH and CDR2 is LQKENI. The CDR3 DNA sequence: TGTGCCAGCTCACCACCTCACTTGGGAGGGGTGGTAGCCTACAATGAGCAGTTCTTC. Protein: CASSPPHLGGVVAYNEQFF. The variable domain in full, with the rest retrieved from reference TRBV18 and TRBJ2-1, is NAGVMQNPRHLVRRRGQEARLRCSPMKGHSHVYWYRQLPEEGLKFMVYLQKENIIDESGMPKERFSAEFPKEGPSILRIQQVVRGDSAAYFCASSPPHLGGVVAYNEQFFGPGTRLTVL.

A single count supports this clonotype. The V and J genes are TRBV4-1 and TRBJ1-5; D call uncertain. The CDR3 is made up of 19 amino acids. Trimming cost V 3 bases and J 1 base, with 22 bases left between them. Germline V gene data show CDR1 as MGHRA and CDR2 as YSYEKL. CDR3 sequence: CASSQGRGPAKVSNQPQHF. For the CDR3, the DNA is TGCGCCAGCAGCCAGGGCCGTGGACCCGCAAAGGTGAGCAATCAGCCCCAGCATTTT.

This sequence joins TRBV27 and TRBJ2-5, with 9 positions matching TRBD1. This CDR3 contains 14 residues. Germline V gene data show CDR1 as MNHEY and CDR2 as SMNVEV (reference sequence). Trimming removed 6 bases from V and 5 bases from J; junction bases left unmatched: 7. The CDR3 bases are TGTGCCAGCAGGGACAGGGGTATAGGGGAGACCCAGTACTTC. It translates to CASRDRGIGETQYF.

This chain links TRBV29-1 with TRBJ2-1, with 11 bases lining up with TRBD2. Trimming at V came to 2 bases and at J to 7 bases, leaving 7 bases not matched to a gene. CDR1 is SQVTM and CDR2 is ANQGSEA in the germline V gene. The CDR3 is 15 residues long. The CDR3 bases are TGCAGCGTTGAAAAGGGGACTAGCGGTAGGAATGAGCAGTTCTTC. This gives the protein CSVEKGTSGRNEQFF.

This clonotype appeared many times. The chain has TRBV9 and TRBJ2-3; D is undetermined. V shed 0 bases and J shed 4 bases, with 6 bases lying between them. Germline V gene sequence: CDR1 SGDLS, CDR2 YYNGEE. The CDR3 is made up of 13 amino acids. The CDR3 loop reads CASSVALSDTQYF. In DNA, the CDR3 is TGTGCCAGCAGCGTAGCCCTCTCAGATACGCAGTATTTT.

The genes are TRBV7-9 and TRBJ2-6; 9 positions agree with TRBD1. V was pared by 4 bases and J by 2 bases, with 6 bases of the junction left unmatched. The germline CDR1 and CDR2 sequences are SEHNR and FQNEAQ (reference sequence). The CDR3 sequence is 17 residues long. This CDR3 is CASSSGTGSAGANVLTF. DNA of the CDR3: TGTGCCAGCAGCTCCGGGACAGGGAGTGCTGGGGCCAACGTCCTGACTTTC.

This clonotype was seen ten or more times. The CDR3 region is CASGTSGRDTEAFF. The CDR3 DNA reads as TGCGCCAGCGGAACTTCAGGGAGAGACACTGAAGCTTTCTTT. This chain connects TRBV5-1 to TRBJ1-1; maybe TRBD1 (5 bases). The V end was cut by 7 bases, the J end by 3 bases, with 16 bases between. Germline values: CDR1 SGHRS, CDR2 YFSETQ. The CDR3 extends over 14 amino acids.

This clonotype was seen many times. V and J are TRBV19 and TRBJ2-7; 9 bases fit TRBD1. The V gene end was trimmed by 4 bases and the J gene end by 1 base; junction bases not matched to a gene: 5. CDR3 length: 15 residues. Germline V lookup: CDR1 LNHDA, CDR2 SQIVND (reference sequence). This CDR3 reads CASSKRTGESYEQYF. The CDR3 DNA sequence: TGTGCCAGTAGTAAGCGGACAGGGGAATCCTACGAGCAGTACTTC.

The table lists this clonotype with many counts. The chain carries TRBV11-2 and TRBJ1-2; 7 positions agree with TRBD1. Germline CDR1 SGHAT, CDR2 FQNNGV. The CDR3 contains 16 residues. Losses at the gene ends were 7 bases for V and 1 base for J; bases not matched to a gene: 12. CDR3 sequence reads: CASNLLKQGINYGYTF. In DNA form, the CDR3 reads TGTGCCAGCAACCTACTCAAACAGGGGATTAACTATGGCTACACCTTC.

The chain recombines TRBV20-1 with TRBJ1-1; 9 bases are a match to TRBD1. The J segment lost 0 bases and the V segment lost 4 bases, leaving 9 bases of the junction unmatched. The CDR3 runs 16 residues. CDR1 and CDR2 (germline): DFQATT, SNEGSKA (reference sequence). CDR3 amino acids: CSATQGAGGMNTEAFF. CDR3 sequence (DNA): TGCAGTGCTACACAGGGGGCTGGGGGAATGAACACTGAAGCTTTCTTT.

The chain joins TRBV29-1 to TRBJ2-1, with 9 bases identical to TRBD2. V trimming: 5 bases; J trimming: 8 bases; junction bases outside the gene matches: 16. This CDR3 has 16 residues. Germline V gives CDR1 SQVTM, CDR2 ANQGSEA. The CDR3 loop is CSVPPWGGGAPHEQFF. The CDR3 DNA reads TGCAGCGTTCCACCGTGGGGCGGGGGGGCCCCCCATGAGCAGTTCTTC.

This clonotype was recorded at least ten times. This chain links TRBV12-3 or TRBV12-4 with TRBJ1-6, with 9 nucleotides matching TRBD1. The V gene end was trimmed by 6 bases and the J gene end by 0 bases; junction bases not matched to a gene: 12. The CDR3 sequence is 19 residues long. In DNA form, the CDR3 reads TGTGCCAGCAGCGAAAGCCGGGACAGGGCCAGCTCCTATAATTCACCCCTCCACTTT. It translates to CASSESRDRASSYNSPLHF.

V and J are TRBV6-1 and TRBJ2-1, with a weak D call TRBD1 (6 bases). Germline V gives CDR1 MNHNS, CDR2 SASEGT. The CDR3 spans 15 residues. V lost 7 bases and J lost 6, with 19 bases in between. As DNA, the CDR3 is TGTGCCAGCACTCAACCCGGGACACGGTTCAATGAGCAGTTCTTC. As protein: CASTQPGTRFNEQFF.

Ten or more counts support this clonotype. The V gene is TRBV7-2, the J gene TRBJ2-2; no clear D gene. This CDR3 contains 13 residues. V was trimmed by 4 bases and J by 6 bases, leaving 9 bases between them. CDR1 SGHTA and CDR2 FQGNSA come from the germline V gene. The DNA for the CDR3 is TGTGCCAGCAGCTCCTTAGCTGCCGGGGAGCTGTTTTTT. Protein: CASSSLAAGELFF.

Ten or more counts support this clonotype. The chain links TRBV9 to TRBJ2-7; 7 bases agree with TRBD2. Germline values: CDR1 SGDLS, CDR2 YYNGEE. CDR3 length: 14 residues. V shed 0 bases, J shed 3 bases, and the junction held 3 bases outside the gene matches. The CDR3 DNA is TGTGCCAGCAGCGTAGCTCCTAGCGGCTACGAGCAGTACTTC. It specifies CASSVAPSGYEQYF.

This clonotype was observed a few times. This sequence joins TRBV20-1 and TRBJ2-7; D is ambiguous. Trimming took 3 bases from V and 2 from J, leaving 8 bases between them. Germline-derived CDR1 and CDR2 are DFQATT and SNEGSKA (reference sequence). The CDR3 runs 12 residues. CDR3 DNA sequence: TGCAGTGCTAGGCCCGAGCCCTACGAGCAGTACTTC. Translated: CSARPEPYEQYF.

The sample holds many counts of this clonotype. The CDR3 DNA follows: TGTGCCAGCAGCTTAGAGGTTGTGGTACCACCCCTTACGCAGTATTTT. It is translated as CASSLEVVVPPLTQYF. The chain employs TRBV7-2 and TRBJ2-3, with D uncertain. CDR1 and CDR2 from the germline V gene are SGHTA and FQGNSA. Deletions cut 1 base from V and 8 bases from J, with 19 bases between. CDR3 length: 16 residues.